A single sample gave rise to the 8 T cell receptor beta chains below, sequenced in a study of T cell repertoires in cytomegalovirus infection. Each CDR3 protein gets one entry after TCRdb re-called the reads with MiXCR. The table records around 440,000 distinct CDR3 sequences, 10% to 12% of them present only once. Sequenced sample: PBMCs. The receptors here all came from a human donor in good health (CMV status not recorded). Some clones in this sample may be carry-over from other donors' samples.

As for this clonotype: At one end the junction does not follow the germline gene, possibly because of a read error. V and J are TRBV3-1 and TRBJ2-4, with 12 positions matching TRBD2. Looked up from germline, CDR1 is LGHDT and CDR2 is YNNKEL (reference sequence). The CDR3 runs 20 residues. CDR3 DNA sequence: TGTGCCAGCAGCCACAACCCAGGACTAGCGGGAACGCAAGCCAAAAACGTTCAGTACTTC. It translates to CASSHNPGLAGTQAKNVQYF. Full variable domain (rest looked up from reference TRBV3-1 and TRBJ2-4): DTAVSQTPKYLVTQMGNDKSIKCEQNLGHDTMYWYKQDSKKFLKIMFSYNNKELIINETVPNRFSPKSPDKAHLNLHINSLELGDSAVYFCASSHNPGLAGTQAKNVQYFGAGTRLSVL.

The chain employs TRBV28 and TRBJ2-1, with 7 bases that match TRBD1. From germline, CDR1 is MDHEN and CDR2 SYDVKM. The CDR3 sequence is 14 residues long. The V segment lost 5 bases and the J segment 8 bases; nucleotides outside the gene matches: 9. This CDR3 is CASSRQGVLYEQFF. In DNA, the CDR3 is TGTGCCAGCAGTCGGCAGGGGGTCTTGTATGAGCAGTTCTTC.

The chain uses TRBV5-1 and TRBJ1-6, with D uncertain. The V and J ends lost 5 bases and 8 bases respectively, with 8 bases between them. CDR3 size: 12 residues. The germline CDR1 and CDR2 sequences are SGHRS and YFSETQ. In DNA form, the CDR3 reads TGCGCCAGCAGAGGCGACGATTCACCCCTCCACTTT. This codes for CASRGDDSPLHF. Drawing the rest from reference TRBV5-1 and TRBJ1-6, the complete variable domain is KAGVTQTPRYLIKTRGQQVTLSCSPISGHRSVSWYQQTPGQGLQFLFEYFSETQRNKGNFPGRFSGRQFSNSRSEMNVSTLELGDSALYLCASRGDDSPLHFGNGTRLTVT.

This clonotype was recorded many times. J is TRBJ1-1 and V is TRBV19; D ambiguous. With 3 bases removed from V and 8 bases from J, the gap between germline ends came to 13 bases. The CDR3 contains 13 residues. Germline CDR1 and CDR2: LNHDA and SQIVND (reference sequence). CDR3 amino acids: CASSILARAEAFF. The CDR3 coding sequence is TGTGCCAGTAGTATTTTGGCTCGGGCCGAAGCTTTCTTT. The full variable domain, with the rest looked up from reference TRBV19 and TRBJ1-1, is DGGITQSPKYLFRKEGQNVTLSCEQNLNHDAMYWYRQDPGQGLRLIYYSQIVNDFQKGDIAEGYSVSREKKESFPLTVTSAQKNPTAFYLCASSILARAEAFFGQGTRLTVV.

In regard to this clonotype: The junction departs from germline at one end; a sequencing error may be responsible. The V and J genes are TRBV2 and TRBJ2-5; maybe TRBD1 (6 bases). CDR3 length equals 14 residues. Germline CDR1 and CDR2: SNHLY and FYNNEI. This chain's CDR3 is CPSSKGQLQETQYF. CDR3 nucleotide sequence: TGTCCCAGCAGTAAAGGACAGTTACAAGAGACCCAGTACTTC.

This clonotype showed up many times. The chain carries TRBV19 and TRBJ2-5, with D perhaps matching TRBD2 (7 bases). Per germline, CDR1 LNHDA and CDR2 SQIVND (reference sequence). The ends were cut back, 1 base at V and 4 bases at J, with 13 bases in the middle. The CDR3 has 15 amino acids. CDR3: CASSIAGGGGETQYF. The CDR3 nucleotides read TGTGCCAGTAGTATAGCGGGGGGCGGCGGAGAGACCCAGTACTTC.

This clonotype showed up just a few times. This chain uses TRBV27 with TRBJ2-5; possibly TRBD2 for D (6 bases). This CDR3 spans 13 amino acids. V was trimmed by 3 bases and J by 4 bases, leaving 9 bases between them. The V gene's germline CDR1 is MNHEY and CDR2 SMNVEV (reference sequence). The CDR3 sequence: CASSFLRGETQYF. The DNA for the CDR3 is TGTGCCAGCAGTTTTCTGCGGGGAGAGACCCAGTACTTC.

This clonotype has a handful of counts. In DNA, the CDR3 is TGCAGTGCTAGAGTAGACGTGGGTAGGAACACTGAAGCTTTCTTT. This gives the protein CSARVDVGRNTEAFF. V and J are TRBV20-1 and TRBJ1-1; D not resolved. The CDR3 spans 15 residues. Germline CDR1 and CDR2: DFQATT and SNEGSKA (reference sequence). V lost 1 base and J lost 1, with 13 bases in between.